What follows describes a single TCR beta chain. In the study's own analysis: Amplified reference gene primers provided the basis for estimating nucleated cell counts. Data came from immunoSEQ multiplex PCR; TCRdb stores just in-frame clones and leaves some out. V and J calls and clone size are given by that table; D and trimming were obtained from the DNA. In the table there are 250,000 to 350,000 clones, approximately 88% of which are singletons. Germline V lookup: CDR1 MNHNY, CDR2 SVGAGI (reference sequence). Trimming at V came to 5 bases and at J to 0 bases, leaving 16 bases not matched to a gene. The CDR3 consists of 19 residues. This sample was included in a study of blood T cell repertoires in COVID-19. Across the study: Samples taken during acute and convalescent COVID-19 were collected in the United States, Italy and Spain. PBMCs, B-cell-depleted T cells, or T cells provided the cDNA or gDNA that made up the material.

Sequencing used peripheral blood. V usage is TRBV6-6 and J usage is TRBJ1-1; 9 nucleotides align to TRBD1. The clonotype comes from a young man with active or convalescent COVID-19. This CDR3 is CASSPPGQGEWAMNTEAFF. The CDR3 nucleotides are TGTGCCAGCAGTCCCCCGGGACAGGGCGAGTGGGCAATGAACACTGAAGCTTTCTTT.